The table lists the clone carrying this TCR beta chain with many counts. This specimen belongs to a study of blood T cells in healthy people across ages. Extracted total RNA amounted to at least 6 micrograms for each sample. It was with a sample-barcoded 5' primer and a J-beta primer mix that a second PCR of about 7 to 12 cycles was run. TCRdb re-analysed the 5' RACE reads in MiXCR, keeping a single row per CDR3 protein. The sample lists 600,000 or so distinct CDR3 sequences; about 28% were seen once. Trimming took 4 bases from V and 5 from J, leaving 13 bases between them. The CDR3 contains 13 residues. Germline-derived CDR1 and CDR2 are DFQATT and SNEGSKA (reference sequence).

The receptor was derived from an elderly woman in good health. Sequencing was performed on blood. The chain employs TRBV20-1 and TRBJ2-3; a weak D match, TRBD1 (6 bases). CDR3 bases: TGCAGTGCTAACCAGGGGAGTGGAGATACGCAGTATTTT. Its translation: CSANQGSGDTQYF.